This T cell receptor beta chain comes out of a study of blood T cell repertoires in COVID-19. On the study more broadly: The samples span acute and convalescent COVID-19 from the United States, Italy and Spain. PBMCs, B-cell-depleted T cells, or T cells provided the cDNA or gDNA that made up the material.

Authors' methods: Amplification from reference gene primers served as the basis for estimated nucleated cell counts. Here immunoSEQ multiplex PCR was the method, and the copy in TCRdb shows in-frame clones only, minus some. V, J and clone size are taken as reported in that table, and D and trimming were inferred from the DNA itself. The table has roughly 150,000 clones, 85% seen once. The sample holds many counts of this clone. The receptor was isolated from a man aged 50-60 years with acute or convalescent COVID-19. The sequencing input was peripheral blood.

The CDR3 spells CASSAGINYGYTF. In DNA form, the CDR3 reads TGTGCCAGCAGCGCCGGGATTAACTATGGCTACACCTTC. This chain connects TRBV7-8 to TRBJ1-2; D unclear. The CDR3 contains 13 residues. Trimming removed 5 bases at V and 1 base at J, with 8 bases between. Germline V gene data show CDR1 as SGHVS and CDR2 as FQNEAQ.